The TCR beta chain described here comes from a study of neurological immune-mediated disorders. Overall study results and limits: Expanded clones shared no CDR3 amino acid sequences across subjects, suggesting private repertoires in all groups. In HTLV-1-associated myelopathy, TCR clonal expansion was greatest, and in multiple sclerosis it was least, below healthy controls.

The CDR3 sequence is 15 residues long. Germline V gene sequence: CDR1 SGHRS, CDR2 YFSETQ. V gave up 0 bases and J gave up 5 bases, with 12 bases separating them. Synthesis of cDNA was carried out by template-switch 5'RACE. The reaction used 10-nucleotide random UMIs. TCRdb reprocessed the 5' RACE reads via MiXCR and lists one record per CDR3 protein. The table lists about 45,000 distinct CDR3 sequences, roughly a fifth of them singletons. As for time point: technical triplicate 3. PBMCs stored at -80 C, 2 million in total, were the source of the unsorted libraries. With respect to this clonotype: Its specificity is unknown.

The J gene is TRBJ2-1, the V gene TRBV5-1; weak D call: TRBD1 (5 bases). Material: PBMCs. The TCR comes from a man aged 55 to 70 with HTLV-1-associated myelopathy (HAM/TSP). The CDR3 sequence is CASSLVAGPNNEQFF. For the CDR3, the DNA is TGCGCCAGCAGCTTGGTTGCAGGGCCCAACAATGAGCAGTTCTTC. Looking up the rest from reference TRBV5-1 and TRBJ2-1 gives the full variable domain: KAGVTQTPRYLIKTRGQQVTLSCSPISGHRSVSWYQQTPGQGLQFLFEYFSETQRNKGNFPGRFSGRQFSNSRSEMNVSTLELGDSALYLCASSLVAGPNNEQFFGPGTRLTVL.